This TCR beta chain was recovered during a study of Graves' ophthalmopathy and Graves' hyperthyroidism. Study-level points and caveats: For predicting ophthalmopathy progression, the model had nearly 71% sensitivity and 72% to 85% specificity.

This clonotype came up a few times. Its target is not known. CDR1 and CDR2 (germline): SGHAT, FQNNGV. The length of the CDR3 is 16 residues. With 2 bases removed from V and 1 base from J, the gap between germline ends came to 12 bases. Other autoimmune diseases, uncontrolled infections, pregnancy and lactation each led to patient exclusion. Orbital computed tomography and thyroid ultrasound, along with TRAb, serum thyroxine and clinical symptoms, underpinned diagnosis. Out of about 11 ml of fresh peripheral blood, PBMCs were obtained. The authors amplified TCR beta CDR3 regions from RNA transcripts. Second-round multiplex PCR came after first-round RT-PCR with HTBI primers. TCRdb re-called the multiplex PCR reads with MiXCR, one entry per CDR3 protein. The sample has over 500,000 distinct CDR3 sequences, about 20% seen once; the top ten hold more than 5.5%.

This clonotype originated in a woman younger than 30 with stable Graves' hyperthyroidism. Some clones in this sample may be carry-over from other donors' samples. The chain recombines TRBV11-2 with TRBJ1-5; no definite D call. Sequencing used peripheral blood. The CDR3 region has the DNA TGTGCCAGCAGCTTAATGTTTGGTCAAAGCAATCAGCCCCAGCATTTT. Translated: CASSLMFGQSNQPQHF.